Listed here are 27 T cell receptor beta chains from one sample, sequenced in a study of blood T cell repertoires in COVID-19. Measured with immunoSEQ multiplex PCR; TCRdb has only the in-frame clones, and not every one. This table holds 90,000 to 140,000 clones, around 81% found once. Specimen: peripheral blood. The receptors derive from an older man with acute or convalescent COVID-19.

This clone was recorded a few times. The V call is TRBV4-3, the J call TRBJ2-3, with 11 nucleotides matching TRBD2. Per germline, CDR1 LGHNA and CDR2 YSLEER. The CDR3 consists of 18 residues. The V and J ends lost 0 bases and 6 bases, in that order; junction bases with no gene match: 11. As DNA, the CDR3 is TGCGCCAGCAGCCAAGATCCTTTAGCGGGAGGGGGGCGCGATACGCAGTATTTT. It specifies CASSQDPLAGGGRDTQYF.

The rearrangement links TRBV18 to TRBJ1-3, with 7 positions matching TRBD1. The CDR3 sequence is 16 residues long. Trimming at V came to 3 bases and at J to 3 bases, leaving 8 bases not matched to a gene. Germline CDR1 reads KGHSH; CDR2 reads LQKENI. CDR3 sequence: CASSPQEQGFGNTIYF. CDR3 DNA sequence: TGTGCCAGCTCACCTCAAGAACAGGGGTTTGGAAACACCATATATTTT.

This clone was detected a few times. The rearrangement links TRBV14 to TRBJ2-7; tentative D call: TRBD2 (7 bases). V was cut by 4 bases and J by 4 bases, with 17 bases left in between. CDR1 SGHDN and CDR2 FVKESK come from the germline V gene. The CDR3 loop spans 15 amino acids. The CDR3 sequence is CASSREGVFRYEQYF. The CDR3 DNA is TGTGCCAGCAGCCGGGAGGGGGTTTTTCGATACGAGCAGTACTTC.

This clone was seen more than once but under ten times. The V call is TRBV28, the J call TRBJ1-1; 10 nucleotides match TRBD1. V gave up 4 bases and J gave up 7 bases; unmatched junction bases: 9. The length of the CDR3 is 15 residues. Germline assignment: CDR1 MDHEN and CDR2 SYDVKM. This chain's CDR3 is CASSSPGQGKGEAFF. DNA for the CDR3: TGTGCCAGCAGTTCACCGGGACAGGGGAAAGGTGAAGCTTTCTTT.

J is TRBJ2-1 and V is TRBV5-1; D might be TRBD1 (6 bases). The V end was cut by 4 bases, the J end by 5 bases, with 16 bases between. Germline loops: CDR1 SGHRS, CDR2 YFSETQ. This CDR3 has 15 amino acids. The CDR3 protein is CASSLTQGPDNEQFF. The CDR3 DNA reads TGCGCCAGCAGCCTGACACAGGGACCCGACAATGAGCAGTTCTTC.

The chain joins TRBV7-2 to TRBJ2-1; 7 bases line up with TRBD2. The V gene's germline CDR1 is SGHTA and CDR2 FQGNSA. This CDR3 has 16 residues. J gave up 4 bases and V 5 bases, and 11 bases lay outside the gene matches. The chain's CDR3 is CASSPVASGGYNEQFF. The CDR3 nucleotides are TGTGCCAGCAGCCCCGTGGCTAGCGGAGGGTACAATGAGCAGTTCTTC.

The V gene is TRBV2, the J gene TRBJ2-3, with TRBD1 identical over 7 bases. Germline V CDR1 and CDR2: SNHLY, FYNNEI. V lost 11 bases to trimming and J lost 4 bases; unmatched junction nucleotides: 9. This CDR3 spans 13 amino acids. CDR3 in amino acids: CADTTGKADTQYF. The CDR3 DNA reads as TGTGCCGACACGACAGGGAAAGCAGATACGCAGTATTTT.

The V and J genes are TRBV5-6 and TRBJ2-5; D may be TRBD1 (6 bases). With 1 base removed from V and 5 bases from J, the gap between germline ends came to 15 bases. This CDR3 is built from 15 residues. Germline V gives CDR1 SGHDT, CDR2 YYEEEE. CDR3 region: CASSLSGARGETQYF. CDR3 bases: TGTGCCAGCAGCTTGTCAGGGGCGCGCGGGGAGACCCAGTACTTC.

The chain combines TRBV30 with TRBJ2-1; D unresolved. Trimming left V 0 bases short and J 10 bases short, with 10 bases between. The CDR3 has 12 amino acids. The V gene's germline CDR1 is GTSNPN and CDR2 SVGIG (reference sequence). The CDR3 sequence: CAWSVQKVEQFF. CDR3 in DNA: TGTGCCTGGAGTGTACAGAAGGTGGAGCAGTTCTTC.

The V and J genes are TRBV25-1 and TRBJ2-1; 11 bases are shared with TRBD2. The CDR3 length is 17 residues. The V segment lost 6 bases and the J segment 1 base; nucleotides outside the gene matches: 8. Germline lookup yields CDR1 MGHDK and CDR2 SYGVNS. CDR3 sequence (DNA): TGTGCCAGCAGAGAGACTAGCGGGACTCGGTCCTACAATGAGCAGTTCTTC. It encodes CASRETSGTRSYNEQFF. Drawing the rest from reference TRBV25-1 and TRBJ2-1, the complete variable domain is EADIYQTPRYLVIGTGKKITLECSQTMGHDKMYWYQQDPGMELHLIHYSYGVNSTEKGDLSSESTVSRIRTEHFPLTLESARPSHTSQYLCASRETSGTRSYNEQFFGPGTRLTVL.

The V call is TRBV28, the J call TRBJ1-2, with D hard to call. The CDR3 sequence is 10 residues long. Per germline, CDR1 MDHEN and CDR2 SYDVKM. Trimming removed 4 bases from V and 6 bases from J, with 3 bases in between. CDR3 coding DNA: TGTGCCAGCAGTTCTAATGGCTACACCTTC. Its translation is CASSSNGYTF.

V gene TRBV28 combines with J gene TRBJ1-2, with D unresolved. Germline lookup yields CDR1 MDHEN and CDR2 SYDVKM. The V end was cut by 10 bases, the J end by 1 base, with 22 bases between. The CDR3 length is 16 residues. CDR3 sequence reads: CATGEREKSVNYGYTF. CDR3 sequence (DNA): TGTGCCACCGGCGAGCGGGAGAAGTCCGTTAACTATGGCTACACCTTC.

The chain has TRBV29-1 and TRBJ1-1; a weak D match, TRBD1 (6 bases). Trimming pared 8 bases from V and 5 bases from J, leaving 18 bases between. The CDR3 is made up of 13 amino acids. In germline, CDR1 is SQVTM, CDR2 ANQGSEA. As DNA, the CDR3 is TGCAGCTCCCGAACAGGGACGAGGACTGAAGCTTTCTTT. Residues: CSSRTGTRTEAFF.

This clone was seen a single time. V is TRBV29-1 and J is TRBJ2-1, with D tentatively TRBD2 (5 bases). The V end was cut by 7 bases, the J end by 7 bases, with 14 bases between. CDR3 length: 12 residues. CDR1 SQVTM and CDR2 ANQGSEA come from the germline V gene. CDR3 coding DNA: TGCAGCGGGACTTGGGTGAATAATGAGCAGTTCTTC. It specifies CSGTWVNNEQFF.

This clone has just a few counts. The gene calls are TRBV30 and TRBJ1-5; D may be TRBD1 (5 bases). This CDR3 region has 13 residues. V lost 0 bases to trimming and J lost 2 bases, with 5 bases between them. Looked up from germline, CDR1 is GTSNPN and CDR2 is SVGIG (reference sequence). CDR3 DNA sequence: TGTGCCTGGAGTGTACAGGGCAATCAGCCCCAGCATTTT. As protein: CAWSVQGNQPQHF.

The chain combines TRBV28 with TRBJ1-2, with D hard to call. With 3 bases removed from V and 8 bases from J, the gap between germline ends came to 7 bases. Per the germline V gene, CDR1 is MDHEN and CDR2 is SYDVKM. The CDR3 extends over 11 amino acids. The CDR3 spells CASSFRSGYTF. The CDR3 DNA reads TGTGCCAGCAGTTTTAGAAGCGGCTACACCTTC.

J is TRBJ2-5 and V is TRBV10-3; 11 nucleotides agree with TRBD2. The CDR3 length is 16 residues. Trimming took 1 base from V and 4 from J; bases not matched to a gene: 5. CDR1 and CDR2 (germline): ENHRY, SYGVKD. CDR3 sequence reads: CAISEFGSGRAETQYF. The DNA of the CDR3 is TGTGCCATCAGTGAGTTCGGTAGCGGGAGGGCAGAGACCCAGTACTTC.

The rearrangement uses TRBV5-1 and TRBJ2-3, with 11 bases matching TRBD2. The CDR3 loop spans 16 amino acids. V trimming: 1 base; J trimming: 1 base; junction bases outside the gene matches: 2. Germline V CDR1 and CDR2: SGHRS, YFSETQ. The DNA of the CDR3 is TGCGCCAGCAGCTTGTCACTAGCGGGAGGCACAGATACGCAGTATTTT. Translating it yields CASSLSLAGGTDTQYF.

The chain uses TRBV27 and TRBJ1-4; 8 positions match TRBD1. V trimming: 2 bases; J trimming: 7 bases; junction bases outside the gene matches: 6. This CDR3 contains 15 residues. Germline V gene data show CDR1 as MNHEY and CDR2 as SMNVEV (reference sequence). The DNA for the CDR3 is TGTGCCAGCAGTTTAAAGGGACAGGTTCGTGAAAAACTGTTTTTT. Protein: CASSLKGQVREKLFF.

This chain uses TRBV3-1 (or the pseudogene TRBV3-2) with TRBJ2-1; D is ambiguous. Per germline, CDR1 LGHDT and CDR2 YNNKEL (reference sequence). The CDR3 length is 14 residues. Trimming stripped 4 bases from V and 0 bases from J, with 7 bases between. CDR3 sequence (DNA): TGTGCCAGCAGCCGAATGAGCTCCTACAATGAGCAGTTCTTC. It translates to CASSRMSSYNEQFF.

The gene calls are TRBV11-2 and TRBJ2-3; D call uncertain. CDR3 length: 14 residues. Trimming stripped 1 base from V and 1 base from J, with 6 bases between. Germline loops: CDR1 SGHAT, CDR2 FQNNGV. CDR3 loop: CASSLGAGTDTQYF. CDR3 nucleotides: TGTGCCAGCAGCTTAGGGGCTGGCACAGATACGCAGTATTTT.

The V call is TRBV28, the J call TRBJ1-6, with 8 positions matching TRBD1. Per the germline V gene, CDR1 is MDHEN and CDR2 is SYDVKM. Trimming at V came to 5 bases and at J to 5 bases, leaving 5 bases not matched to a gene. The CDR3 consists of 15 residues. CDR3 coding DNA: TGTGCCAGCAGTGCAGGGGGCAGGAATAATTCACCCCTCCACTTT. Translating gives CASSAGGRNNSPLHF. Combining the CDR3 with reference TRBV28 and TRBJ1-6 gives the whole variable domain DVKVTQSSRYLVKRTGEKVFLECVQDMDHENMFWYRQDPGLGLRLIYFSYDVKMKEKGDIPEGYSVSREKKERFSLILESASTNQTSMYLCASSAGGRNNSPLHFGNGTRLTVT.

The chain recombines TRBV9 with TRBJ1-2; D ambiguous. V lost 0 bases to trimming and J lost 4 bases, with 4 bases between them. This CDR3 is 12 amino acids long. Germline V lookup: CDR1 SGDLS, CDR2 YYNGEE. In DNA form, the CDR3 reads TGTGCCAGCAGCGTAGGAGGCTATGGCTACACCTTC. As protein: CASSVGGYGYTF.

The V and J genes are TRBV27 and TRBJ2-2, with D perhaps matching TRBD1 (6 bases). The germline V gene has CDR1 MNHEY and CDR2 SMNVEV (reference sequence). This CDR3 is built from 13 residues. Deletions cut 10 bases from V and 6 bases from J, with 15 bases between. CDR3 nucleotides: TGTGCCACACGGGACACTAACGCCGGGGAGCTGTTTTTT. Its translation: CATRDTNAGELFF.

The chain employs TRBV5-1 and TRBJ2-1, with 7 bases lining up with TRBD1. From germline, CDR1 is SGHRS and CDR2 YFSETQ. V lost 4 bases, J lost 0 bases, and 7 bases stayed unmatched. The CDR3 is made up of 16 amino acids. CDR3 sequence: CASSPQGVFSYNEQFF. The CDR3 DNA is TGCGCCAGCAGCCCCCAGGGGGTCTTCTCCTACAATGAGCAGTTCTTC.

The gene calls are TRBV27 and TRBJ2-2, with 15 bases fitting TRBD2. CDR1 and CDR2 from the germline V gene are MNHEY and SMNVEV (reference sequence). The CDR3 has 19 amino acids. V shed 2 bases and J 1 base; nucleotides not matched to a gene: 5. CDR3 coding DNA: TGTGCCAGCAGTTTAGGACTAGCGGGAGGGCGGGGGAACACCGGGGAGCTGTTTTTT. Protein: CASSLGLAGGRGNTGELFF.

This clone has a handful of counts. The rearrangement links TRBV6-1 to TRBJ2-5; D perhaps matches TRBD1 (6 bases). CDR1 and CDR2 from the germline V gene are MNHNS and SASEGT. This CDR3 region has 16 residues. Trimming shortened V by 0 bases and J by 4 bases, and 15 bases separated the two germline ends. The CDR3 spells CASSEATGWGRETQYF. In DNA form, the CDR3 reads TGTGCCAGCAGTGAAGCCACAGGGTGGGGGAGAGAGACCCAGTACTTC.